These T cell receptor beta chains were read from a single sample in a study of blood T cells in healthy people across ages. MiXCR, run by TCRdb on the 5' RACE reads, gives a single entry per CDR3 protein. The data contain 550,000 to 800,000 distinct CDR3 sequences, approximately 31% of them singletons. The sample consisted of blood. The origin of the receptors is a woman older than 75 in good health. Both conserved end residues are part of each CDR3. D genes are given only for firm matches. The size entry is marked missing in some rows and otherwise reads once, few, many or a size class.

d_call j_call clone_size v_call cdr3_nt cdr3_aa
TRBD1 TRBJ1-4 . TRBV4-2 TGTGCCAGCAGCCCAGACAGGGGAGAGGAAAAACTGTTTTTT CASSPDRGEEKLFF
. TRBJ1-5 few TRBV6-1 TGTGCCAGCAGCAGGCTCTCCGGGACCACGAGAAGCAATCAGCCCCAGCATTTT CASSRLSGTTRSNQPQHF
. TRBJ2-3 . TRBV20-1 TGCAGTGCTAGCCGCCCTTACACAGATACGAAGTATTTT CSASRPYTDTKYF
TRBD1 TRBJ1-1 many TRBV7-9 TGTGCCAGCAGCTCAAGGACAGGGGGCGGTGGGATTGGGATGAACACTGAAGCTTTCTTT CASSSRTGGGGIGMNTEAFF
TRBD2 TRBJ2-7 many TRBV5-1 TGCGCCAGCAGCTTTTCGGGGGGTGGACACGAGCAGTACTTC CASSFSGGGHEQYF
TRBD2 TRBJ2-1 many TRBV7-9 TGTGCCAGCAGCGTTCGAGGACTAGCGGACAATGAGCAGTTCTTC CASSVRGLADNEQFF
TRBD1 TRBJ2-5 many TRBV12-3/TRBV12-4 TGTGCCAGCAGGTCCGGGACAGGGTACGAAGAGACCCAGTACTTC CASRSGTGYEETQYF
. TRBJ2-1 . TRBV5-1 TGCGCCAGCCTCCGGGGAAATGAGCAGTTCTTC CASLRGNEQFF
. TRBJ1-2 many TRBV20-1 TGCAGTGCTAGAGGAGCGGGGGATACACTCTATGGCTACACCTTC CSARGAGDTLYGYTF
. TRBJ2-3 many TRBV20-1 TGCAGTGCCCCGTCAGTTCGCACAGATACGCAGTATTTT CSAPSVRTDTQYF
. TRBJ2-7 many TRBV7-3 TGTGCCAGCAGCTTAGGACCGGCCAGGTCCGCCTACGAGCAGTACTTC CASSLGPARSAYEQYF
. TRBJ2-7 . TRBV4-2 TGTGCCAGCAGCCAAGATTTGAATCTGGGGAGAGAGCAGTACTTC CASSQDLNLGREQYF
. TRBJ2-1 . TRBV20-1 TGCAGTGCGGCCGGGGCCACTATTATCTCCTACAATGAGCAGTTCTTC CSAAGATIISYNEQFF
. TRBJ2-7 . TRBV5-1 TGCGCCAGCAGTGCCAGGACCCCGGGCCATGAGCAGTACTTC CASSARTPGHEQYF
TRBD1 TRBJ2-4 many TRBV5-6 TGTGCCAGCAGCAGTCAGGGGGCGTACATTCAGTACTTC CASSSQGAYIQYF
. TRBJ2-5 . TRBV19 TGTGCCAGTAGTATTACCTGGAAAGAGACCCAGTACTTC CASSITWKETQYF
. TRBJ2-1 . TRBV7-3 TGTGCCAGCAGCTTAAGGGGGATGGGCAATGAGCAGTTCTTC CASSLRGMGNEQFF
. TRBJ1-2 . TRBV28 TGTGCCAGCAGCGACAGACTCTATGGCTACACCTTC CASSDRLYGYTF
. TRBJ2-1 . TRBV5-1 TGCGCCAGCAGCTTGGGGCGGCGGCAGGACAATGAGCAGTTCTTC CASSLGRRQDNEQFF
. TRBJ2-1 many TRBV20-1 TGCAGTGCTTCAGGGGGGGGGAATGAGCAGTTCTTC CSASGGGNEQFF
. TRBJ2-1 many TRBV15 TGTGCCACCAGCGGCGGGCGTTCCTACAATGAGCAGTTCTTC CATSGGRSYNEQFF
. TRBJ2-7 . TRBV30 TGTGCCTGGAGTGTACCGCCAGGGCGCGAGCAGTACTTC CAWSVPPGREQYF
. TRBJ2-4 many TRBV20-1 TGCAGTGCTAGTGGTCGTCTAGCGTCTCAAAACATTCAGTACTTC CSASGRLASQNIQYF
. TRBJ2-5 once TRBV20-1 TGCAGTGCTGTAACCGGGACCCCGATGGAGACCCAGTACTTC CSAVTGTPMETQYF
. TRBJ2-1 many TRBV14 TGTGCCAGCAGCCAAGGAGGACGTTACAATGAGCAGTTCTTC CASSQGGRYNEQFF
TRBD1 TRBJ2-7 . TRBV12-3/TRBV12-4 TGTGCCAGCAGCCCCGACAGGGGGTCCCACAATGAGCAGTACTTC CASSPDRGSHNEQYF
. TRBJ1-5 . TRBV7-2 TGTGCCAGCAGCCTACGCTCAGGACGGGGCCACGGAACGGGCAATCAGCCCCAGCATTTT CASSLRSGRGHGTGNQPQHF
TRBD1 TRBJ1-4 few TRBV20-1 TGCAGTGCTAGACCCGGGACAGGGTTCGAAAAACTGTTTTTT CSARPGTGFEKLFF
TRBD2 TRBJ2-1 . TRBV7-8 TGTGCCAGCAGCTTAGGGGCTAGCGGGGGCCATTACAATGAGCAGTTCTTC CASSLGASGGHYNEQFF
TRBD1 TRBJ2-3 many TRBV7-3 TGTGCCAGCAGCCTGGGACAGGGGGCCGGGGATACGCAGTATTTT CASSLGQGAGDTQYF
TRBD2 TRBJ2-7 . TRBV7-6 TGTGCCAGCAGCACAATAGCGGGAGGGGCGGGTGAGCAGTACTTC CASSTIAGGAGEQYF
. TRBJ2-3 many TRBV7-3 TGTGCCAGCAGCTTCCTAGTTGCAGATACGCAGTATTTT CASSFLVADTQYF
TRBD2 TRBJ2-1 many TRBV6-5 TGTGCCAGCAGTTACTCAAGCACTAGCGGGGGCCCTTACAATGAGCAGTTCTTC CASSYSSTSGGPYNEQFF
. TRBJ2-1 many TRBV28 TGTGCCAGCAGCCGTGGACAGATAATCTCCTACAATGAGCAGTTCTTC CASSRGQIISYNEQFF
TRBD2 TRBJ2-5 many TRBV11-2 TGTGCCAGCAGCCTTGGGACTAGCGGGGGAGGGGAGACCCAGTACTTC CASSLGTSGGGETQYF
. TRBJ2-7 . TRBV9 TGTGTCAGCAGCCCAAGGGATTCCTACGAGCAGTACTTC CVSSPRDSYEQYF
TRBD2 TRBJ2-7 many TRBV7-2 TGTGCCAGCAGGACGACTAGCGAGTACTCCTACGAGCAGTACTTC CASRTTSEYSYEQYF
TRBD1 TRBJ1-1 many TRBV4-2 TGTGCCAGCAGCCATGTCGTCAGGGGGGCTGAAGCTTTCTTT CASSHVVRGAEAFF
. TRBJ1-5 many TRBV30 TGTGCCTGGAGTGTACGAGGCAATCAGCCCCAGCATTTT CAWSVRGNQPQHF
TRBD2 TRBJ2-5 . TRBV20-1 TGCAGTGCATTACTAGCGGGGGTAGAGACCCAGTACTTC CSALLAGVETQYF
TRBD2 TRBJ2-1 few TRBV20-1 TGCAGTGCCTTGCTAGCGGCGGGAGGGTCGACTGAGCAGTTCTTC CSALLAAGGSTEQFF